This T cell receptor beta chain was observed in a study of cytomegalovirus exposure and HLA in healthy donors. Study background: The 90 to 150 validation repertoires, a later analysis reported, used the same platform as the approximately 650 first-cohort repertoires.

Profiling relied on immunoSEQ multiplex PCR, and the TCRdb table lists in-frame clones only, not all of them. The profile shows 130,000 to 150,000 clones, 80% to 90% of them singletons. Broader study findings: Rarity characterized most TCR sequences, yet some public TCRs appeared in many donors. High sensitivity and specificity were reportedly achieved when the classifier diagnosed cytomegalovirus status.

A few counts support this clone. The target antigen is unknown. CDR1 is MDHEN, CDR2 SYDVKM, per germline. This CDR3 region has 14 residues. Trimming shortened V by 7 bases and J by 7 bases, and 14 bases separated the two germline ends. The source of this sequence is a woman aged 18-29 years in good health and CMV-seropositive. The V gene is TRBV28, the J gene TRBJ1-6, with no clear D. Sample: PBMCs. The CDR3 sequence is CASTFDFQNSPLHF. In nucleotides, the CDR3 is TGTGCCAGCACCTTCGACTTCCAGAATTCACCCCTCCACTTT.